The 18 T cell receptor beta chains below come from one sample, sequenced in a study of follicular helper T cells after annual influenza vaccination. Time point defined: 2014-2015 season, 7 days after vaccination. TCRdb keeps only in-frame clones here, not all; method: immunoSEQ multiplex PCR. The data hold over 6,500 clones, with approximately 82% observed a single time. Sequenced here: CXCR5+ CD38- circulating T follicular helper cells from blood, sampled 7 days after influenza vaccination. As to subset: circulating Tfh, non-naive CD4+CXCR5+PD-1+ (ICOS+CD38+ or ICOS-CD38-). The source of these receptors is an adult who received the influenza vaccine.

The CDR3 loop reads CASSPRDREGGYTF. CDR3 in DNA: TGTGCCAGCAGCCCCCGGGACAGGGAAGGAGGCTACACCTTC. V gene TRBV7-2 combines with J gene TRBJ1-2; 9 bases are a match to TRBD1. Trimming cost V 5 bases and J 8 bases; bases outside gene matches: 9. The CDR3 has 14 amino acids. Germline CDR1 reads SGHTA; CDR2 reads FQGNSA.

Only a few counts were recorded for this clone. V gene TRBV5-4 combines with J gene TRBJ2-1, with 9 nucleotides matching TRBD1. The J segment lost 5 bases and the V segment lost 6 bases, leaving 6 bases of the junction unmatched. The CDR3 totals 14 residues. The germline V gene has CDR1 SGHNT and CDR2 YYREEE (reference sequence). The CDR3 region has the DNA TGTGCCAGCACTACAGGGGGCATCGACAATGAGCAGTTCTTC. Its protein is CASTTGGIDNEQFF.

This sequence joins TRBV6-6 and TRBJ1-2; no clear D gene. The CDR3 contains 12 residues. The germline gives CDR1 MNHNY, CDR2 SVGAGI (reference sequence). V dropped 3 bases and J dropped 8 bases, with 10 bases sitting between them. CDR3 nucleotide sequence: TGTGCCAGCAGTTATGAGGGAAGCGGCTACACCTTC. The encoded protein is CASSYEGSGYTF.

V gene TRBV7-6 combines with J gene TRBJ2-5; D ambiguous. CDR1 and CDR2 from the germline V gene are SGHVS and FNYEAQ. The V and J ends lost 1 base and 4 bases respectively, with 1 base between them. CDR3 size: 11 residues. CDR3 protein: CASSLVETQYF. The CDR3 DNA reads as TGTGCCAGCAGCTTAGTAGAGACCCAGTACTTC.

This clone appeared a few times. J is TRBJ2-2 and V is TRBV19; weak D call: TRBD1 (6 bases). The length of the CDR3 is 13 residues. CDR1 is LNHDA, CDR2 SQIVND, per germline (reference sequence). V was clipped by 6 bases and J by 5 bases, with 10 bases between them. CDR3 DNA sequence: TGTGCCAGTAGGCGAGGGGGAACCGGGGAGCTGTTTTTT. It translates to CASRRGGTGELFF.

CDR3 in amino acids: CASSARLVNTEAFF. The CDR3 DNA is TGTGCCAGCAGCGCCCGACTCGTTAACACTGAAGCTTTCTTT. This chain uses TRBV9 with TRBJ1-1; D call uncertain. The CDR3 covers 14 residues. V lost 3 bases to trimming and J lost 2 bases, with 11 bases between them. CDR1 SGDLS and CDR2 YYNGEE come from the germline V gene.

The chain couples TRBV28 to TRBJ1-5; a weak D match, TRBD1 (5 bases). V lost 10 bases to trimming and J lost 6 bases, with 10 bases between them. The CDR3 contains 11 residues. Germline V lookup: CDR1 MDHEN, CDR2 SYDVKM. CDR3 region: CATMDTQPQHF. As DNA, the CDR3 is TGTGCCACCATGGACACTCAGCCCCAGCATTTT.

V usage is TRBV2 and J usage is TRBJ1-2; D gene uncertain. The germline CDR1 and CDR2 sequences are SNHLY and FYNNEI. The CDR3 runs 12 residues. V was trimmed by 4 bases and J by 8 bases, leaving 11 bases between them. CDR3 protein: CASSGATGGYTF. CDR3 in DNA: TGTGCCAGCAGTGGAGCCACTGGGGGCTACACCTTC.

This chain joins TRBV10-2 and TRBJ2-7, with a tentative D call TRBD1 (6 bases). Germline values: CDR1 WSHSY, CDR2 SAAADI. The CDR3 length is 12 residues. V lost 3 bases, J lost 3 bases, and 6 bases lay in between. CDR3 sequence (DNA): TGCGCCAGCAGTGAACAGGGCTACGAGCAGTACTTC. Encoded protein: CASSEQGYEQYF.

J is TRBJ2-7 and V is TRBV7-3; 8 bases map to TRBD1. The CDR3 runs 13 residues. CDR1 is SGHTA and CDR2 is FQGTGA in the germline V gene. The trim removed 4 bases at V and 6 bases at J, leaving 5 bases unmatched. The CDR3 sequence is CASSSRQGLEQYF. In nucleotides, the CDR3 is TGTGCCAGCAGCTCTCGACAGGGGCTCGAGCAGTACTTC.

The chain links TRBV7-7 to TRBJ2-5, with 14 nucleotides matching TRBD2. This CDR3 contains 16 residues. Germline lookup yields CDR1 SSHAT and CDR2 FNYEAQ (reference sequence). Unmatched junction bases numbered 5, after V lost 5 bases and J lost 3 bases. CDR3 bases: TGTGCCAGCAGCATAGGGGGACTAGCGGGGGAAGAGACCCAGTACTTC. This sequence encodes CASSIGGLAGEETQYF.

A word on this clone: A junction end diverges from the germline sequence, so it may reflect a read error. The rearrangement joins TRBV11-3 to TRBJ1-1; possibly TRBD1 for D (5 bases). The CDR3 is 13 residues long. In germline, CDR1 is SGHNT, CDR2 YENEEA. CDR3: CASSLGVNTEAFF. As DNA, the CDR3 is TGTGCCAGCAGTTTAGGGGTGAACACTGAAGCTTTCTTT. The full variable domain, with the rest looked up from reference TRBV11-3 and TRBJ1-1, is EAGVVQSPRYKIIEKKQPVAFWCNPISGHNTLYWYLQNLGQGPELLIRYENEEAVDDSQLPKDRFSAERLKGVDSTLKIQPAELGDSAVYLCASSLGVNTEAFFGQGTRLTVV.

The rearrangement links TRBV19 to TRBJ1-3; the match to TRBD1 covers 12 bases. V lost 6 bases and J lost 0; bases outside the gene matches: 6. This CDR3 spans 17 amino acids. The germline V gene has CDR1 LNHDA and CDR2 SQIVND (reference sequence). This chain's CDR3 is CASRRSGQGASGNTIYF. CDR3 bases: TGTGCCAGTAGACGATCGGGACAGGGGGCCTCTGGAAACACCATATATTTT.

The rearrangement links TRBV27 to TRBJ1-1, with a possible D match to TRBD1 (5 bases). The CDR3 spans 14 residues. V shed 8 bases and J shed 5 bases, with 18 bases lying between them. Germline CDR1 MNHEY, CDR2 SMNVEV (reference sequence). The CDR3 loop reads CASQWTRGRTEAFF. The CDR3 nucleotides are TGTGCCAGCCAATGGACCCGGGGGAGAACTGAAGCTTTCTTT.

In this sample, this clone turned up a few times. CDR3 DNA: TGTGCCAGCAGTTTGGTAAGGTCGGAAGCTTTCTTT. Encoded protein: CASSLVRSEAFF. The genes are TRBV28 and TRBJ1-1, with no clear D. From germline, CDR1 is MDHEN and CDR2 SYDVKM. The ends were cut back, 3 bases at V and 8 bases at J, with 10 bases in the middle. There are 12 residues in the CDR3.

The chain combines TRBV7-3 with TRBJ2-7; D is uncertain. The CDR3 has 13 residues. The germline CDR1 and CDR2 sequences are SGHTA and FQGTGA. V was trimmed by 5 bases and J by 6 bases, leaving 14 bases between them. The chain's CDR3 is CASSPNVGIEQYF. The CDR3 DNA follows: TGTGCCAGCAGCCCTAATGTAGGGATCGAGCAGTACTTC.

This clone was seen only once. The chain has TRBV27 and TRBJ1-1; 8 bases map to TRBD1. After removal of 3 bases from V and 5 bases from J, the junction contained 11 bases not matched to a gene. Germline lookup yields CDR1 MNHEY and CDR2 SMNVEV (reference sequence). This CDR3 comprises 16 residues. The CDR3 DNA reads TGTGCCAGCAGTTTCGGACAGGGTGAAGATGGGACTGAAGCTTTCTTT. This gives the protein CASSFGQGEDGTEAFF.

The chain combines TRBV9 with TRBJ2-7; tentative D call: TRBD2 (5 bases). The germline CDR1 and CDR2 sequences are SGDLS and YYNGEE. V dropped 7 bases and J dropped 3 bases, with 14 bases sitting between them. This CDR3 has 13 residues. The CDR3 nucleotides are TGTGCCAGCGCCACGGGAATAGACTACGAGCAGTACTTC. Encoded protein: CASATGIDYEQYF.